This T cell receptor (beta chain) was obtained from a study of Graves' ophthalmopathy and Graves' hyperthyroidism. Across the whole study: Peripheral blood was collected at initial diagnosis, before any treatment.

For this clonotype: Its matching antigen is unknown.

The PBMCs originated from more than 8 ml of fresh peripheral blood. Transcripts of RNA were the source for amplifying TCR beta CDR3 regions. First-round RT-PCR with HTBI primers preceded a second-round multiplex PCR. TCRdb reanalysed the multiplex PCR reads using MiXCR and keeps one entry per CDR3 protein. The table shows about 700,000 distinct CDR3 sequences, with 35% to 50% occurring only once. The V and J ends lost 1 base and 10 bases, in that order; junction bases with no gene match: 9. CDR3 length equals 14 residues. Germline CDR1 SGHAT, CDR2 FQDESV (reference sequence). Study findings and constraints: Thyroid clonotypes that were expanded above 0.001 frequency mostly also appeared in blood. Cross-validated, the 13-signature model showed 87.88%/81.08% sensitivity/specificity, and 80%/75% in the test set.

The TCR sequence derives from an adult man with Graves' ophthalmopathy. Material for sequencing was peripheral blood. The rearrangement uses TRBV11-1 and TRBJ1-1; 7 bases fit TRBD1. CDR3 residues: CASSLGNRGNGAFF. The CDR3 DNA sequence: TGTGCCAGCAGCTTAGGGAACAGGGGAAATGGAGCTTTCTTT.